This TCR beta chain was identified during a study of blood T cell repertoires in COVID-19 (dated by TCRdb to 2020 to 2021). For the wider study: Samples from collaborators originated in the United States, Italy and Spain and spanned both the acute and convalescent phases of COVID-19. The material from the prospective study consisted of cDNA or gDNA derived from T cells, B-cell-depleted T cells, or PBMCs. Subjects who had been exposed to COVID-19, were actively infected with it, or had recovered from it provided the deeply sampled blood TCRbeta repertoires that made up the dataset. The repertoires were released in a freely available public database intended as a resource for research on the immune response to SARS-CoV-2. The samples were drawn from the first 160 participants of the ongoing ImmuneRACE study and from some 1,300 subjects provided by 6 global collaborators. Nearly every sample came with metadata listing a de-identified subject ID, COVID-19 status, age in years and sex. Where available, HLA class I and class II types were obtained from metadata supplied by the sample provider rather than from assay-based typing. Results the study describes overall, beyond this receptor: Clinical and demographic metadata were provided uncurated, with the amount varying by source and participant.

Via the germline V gene (reference sequence), CDR1 is SGHNT and CDR2 YYREEE. V is clipped by 3 bases and J by 4 bases, and the sequence between their germline boundaries is 16 bases long. There are 15 amino acids in the CDR3, from cysteine to phenylalanine inclusive. Just CDR3 DNA is preserved here, 45 bases in frame from base 1. This clone was counted once. The specificity of this receptor is unknown. No per-base quality is available; no much larger clone lies one base away. In Seattle, one collaborating source enrolled patients while the infection was active and tracked those patients longitudinally over the course of disease. Each collaborating institution followed its own protocols to collect whole blood in K2EDTA tubes. Collaborator samples were shipped for TCRbeta analysis as frozen whole blood, isolated PBMCs, or DNA extracted from either sample type. TCRbeta CDR3 regions were amplified from genomic DNA using the immunoSEQ Assay, a bias-controlled multiplex PCR. Turning to the authors' computational methods: Nucleated cell counts per sample were estimated from amplification of reference gene primers within the assay. To quantify the absolute abundance of each unique TCRbeta CDR3 rearrangement, sequence reads were collapsed and filtered. For each sample, productive Simpson clonality was calculated as the square root of Simpson's diversity index over productive rearrangements. TCRdb carries this immuneACCESS record with in-frame sequences only. Its versions omit some clonotypes, under half of them owing to an unresolved V gene in the studies checked, with the rest unexplained. V and J calls and clone size are as listed in that table; D and trimming were resolved from the DNA. In all, the sample holds about 96,000 clones, and about 90% of those were seen once. The ten biggest clones cover around 4.2% of the sample.

Sample: peripheral blood. The V and J segments used are TRBV5-4 and TRBJ1-1; the D gene is possibly TRBD1, with 5 bases matching. This TCR was recovered from a human donor with COVID-19, enrolled during active disease. The donor label of this sample is uncertain. The DNA is as follows: TGTGCCAGCAGCTGGACGCAGGGAGGGAGCACTGAAGCTTTCTTT. It encodes CASSWTQGGSTEAFF.